These 9 T cell receptor beta chains were sequenced from one sample in a study of T cell responses to AZD1222 COVID-19 vaccine. The repertoire was sequenced with immunoSEQ multiplex PCR; TCRdb's copy has only in-frame clones and lacks some. The data hold 75,000 to 90,000 clones, with 90% observed a single time. This specimen consisted of peripheral blood, obtained on day 0 of AZD1222 vaccination. These receptor sequences come from an adult in good health.

The CDR3 region is CASSLGTGYGYTF. The CDR3 nucleotides read TGTGCCAGCAGCTTAGGGACAGGGTATGGCTACACCTTC. This chain joins TRBV7-9 and TRBJ1-2, with 8 nucleotides matching TRBD1. Germline-derived CDR1 and CDR2 are SEHNR and FQNEAQ (reference sequence). The CDR3 is 13 amino acids. V gave up 1 base and J gave up 5 bases; unmatched junction bases: 0.

In this sample, this clone turned up once. J is TRBJ2-3 and V is TRBV5-1; TRBD2 is a possible D gene (6 bases). V was clipped by 5 bases and J by 4 bases, with 20 bases between them. The CDR3 has 16 amino acids. Germline V gene sequence: CDR1 SGHRS, CDR2 YFSETQ. The DNA for the CDR3 is TGCGCCAGCAGTTGGGGGGAGGCGGAATACGCAGATACGCAGTATTTT. Its protein product is CASSWGEAEYADTQYF.

The chain joins TRBV19 to TRBJ2-7; D might be TRBD1 or TRBD2, each matching 5 bases. CDR1 and CDR2 (germline): LNHDA, SQIVND (reference sequence). Trimming left V 9 bases short and J 4 bases short, with 25 bases between. This CDR3 spans 16 amino acids. CDR3: CASAAVGERGSYEQYF. CDR3 nucleotides: TGTGCCAGCGCCGCGGTCGGGGAGAGGGGATCTTACGAGCAGTACTTC.

This chain links TRBV7-2 with TRBJ1-2, with 11 bases matching TRBD1. Germline loops: CDR1 SGHTA, CDR2 FQGNSA. The CDR3 totals 14 residues. J was trimmed by 2 bases and V by 4 bases; bases with no gene match: 0. The CDR3 loop reads CASSWDRGNYGYTF. CDR3 in DNA: TGTGCCAGCAGCTGGGACAGGGGGAACTATGGCTACACCTTC.

This chain joins TRBV19 and TRBJ2-7; TRBD2 matches 7 bases. Germline V lookup: CDR1 LNHDA, CDR2 SQIVND (reference sequence). This CDR3 spans 13 amino acids. J lost 4 bases, V lost 7 bases, and 7 bases had no gene match. The CDR3 nucleotides read TGTGCCAGTACTCCGGACGGGGGGTACGAGCAGTACTTC. The encoded protein is CASTPDGGYEQYF.

The chain employs TRBV5-4 and TRBJ2-6; D is unresolved. Germline-derived CDR1 and CDR2 are SGHNT and YYREEE (reference sequence). V shed 6 bases and J shed 3 bases, with 13 bases lying between them. There are 15 residues in the CDR3. DNA of the CDR3: TGTGCCAGCACCCTCCCTTCCAATGGGGCCAACGTCCTGACTTTC. This translates into CASTLPSNGANVLTF.

This clone was observed a few times. The chain is built from TRBV18 and TRBJ1-2; perhaps TRBD1 as D (6 bases). V was cut by 0 bases and J by 7 bases, with 12 bases left in between. CDR1 and CDR2 (germline): KGHSH, LQKENI. The CDR3 runs 14 residues. The CDR3: CASSPPNREGGYTF. CDR3 DNA sequence: TGTGCCAGCTCACCACCGAACAGGGAGGGTGGCTACACCTTC.

The chain recombines TRBV19 with TRBJ1-2; TRBD1 matches at 8 bases. CDR3 length: 15 amino acids. The V and J ends lost 4 bases and 3 bases, in that order; junction bases with no gene match: 7. CDR1 LNHDA and CDR2 SQIVND come from the germline V gene (reference sequence). CDR3: CASSTDRAAYYGYTF. DNA for the CDR3: TGTGCCAGTAGTACGGACAGGGCTGCGTACTATGGCTACACCTTC.

A single count supports this clone. The CDR3 bases are TGTGCCAGCAGCTCAGCGGGGGCAAGGGTCTTTAAGGGCTACACCTTC. Translated, it gives CASSSAGARVFKGYTF. The chain uses TRBV7-2 and TRBJ1-2; a possible D gene is TRBD1 (6 bases). Trimming removed 4 bases from V and 8 bases from J, with 23 bases in between. Germline-derived CDR1 and CDR2 are SGHTA and FQGNSA. The CDR3 is 16 amino acids. The entire variable domain, with the rest obtained from reference TRBV7-2 and TRBJ1-2, is as follows: GAGVSQSPSNKVTEKGKDVELRCDPISGHTALYWYRQSLGQGLEFLIYFQGNSAPDKSGLPSDRFSAERTGGSVSTLTIQRTQQEDSAVYLCASSSAGARVFKGYTFGSGTRLTVV.